The T cell receptor beta chain under discussion was sequenced for a study of radiation and T cells in renal cell carcinoma. Concerning this clone: Its specificity is unknown.

Broader study findings: Top tumor clonotypes rose in blood 2 weeks post-radiation, then contracted.

The time point denotes: blood 2 weeks post-SBRT. Treatment indicated: 15 Gy SBRT to primary tumor, nephrectomy 4 weeks later. Profiled with immunoSEQ multiplex PCR; TCRdb holds only in-frame clones, not every one. The sample consists of 100,000 to 150,000 clones, around 85% of them appearing once. Sequenced material: blood, taken from a patient whose treatment included radiotherapy and nephrectomy. The origin of this receptor is a man aged 45 to 65 with renal cell carcinoma.

The DNA of the CDR3 is TGTGCCAGCAGCGTTGGGGGCGACTATGGCTACACCTTC. Residues: CASSVGGDYGYTF. The J gene is TRBJ1-2, the V gene TRBV9, with D possibly being TRBD1 (6 bases). CDR1 and CDR2 from the germline V gene are SGDLS and YYNGEE. The CDR3 has 13 amino acids. V was shortened by 2 bases and J by 3 bases, with 8 bases between the two germline ends.